What follows describes a single TCR beta chain. The CDR3 extends over 16 amino acids. The germline V gene has CDR1 SGHTS and CDR2 YDEGEE. V was clipped by 7 bases and J by 1 base, with 20 bases between them. The method was immunoSEQ multiplex PCR; TCRdb's version includes in-frame clones alone and lacks a portion of them. Of 95,000 to 150,000 clones listed, roughly 80% are singletons. Noted time point: baseline pretreatment blood. Treatment described: 15 Gy SBRT to primary tumor, nephrectomy 4 weeks later. This entry is derived from a study of radiation and T cells in renal cell carcinoma. V is TRBV5-8 and J is TRBJ1-2, with a weak D call TRBD1 (6 bases). The TCR sequence derives from a woman aged 60-70 years with renal cell carcinoma. The sample in question was blood, obtained from a patient whose treatment included radiotherapy and nephrectomy. The CDR3 nucleotides are TGTGCCAGCGGTCCGGGACACCCTACTAATAACTATGGCTACACCTTC. It specifies CASGPGHPTNNYGYTF.